These 13 T cell receptor beta chains share one sample of origin, sequenced in a study of T-cell reconstitution after alpha-beta-depleted transplantation in children. Preparing the TCRbeta library involved the use of unique molecular identifiers. TCRdb processed the PCR reads anew with MiXCR; each CDR3 protein has one entry. The sample yields 250,000 to 400,000 distinct CDR3 sequences, around 20% seen once. The material sequenced was PBMCs, mostly from graft donor cells, taken 180 days after TCRalphabeta/CD19-depleted stem cell transplant. Receptors were obtained from a male patient younger than 18 who had a stem cell transplant for acute lymphoblastic leukemia, so the T cells may come from the graft donor.

This clonotype was counted between two and nine times. This chain links TRBV5-1 with TRBJ2-7; D not certain. The germline CDR1 and CDR2 sequences are SGHRS and YFSETQ. This CDR3 is 12 amino acids long. Trimming left V 3 bases short and J 2 bases short, with 6 bases between. DNA of the CDR3: TGCGCCAGCAGCTGGGGAACCTACGAGCAGTACTTC. It specifies CASSWGTYEQYF.

The chain couples TRBV3-1 to TRBJ2-7, with 7 bases matching TRBD1. The CDR3 totals 16 residues. In germline, CDR1 is LGHDT, CDR2 YNNKEL (reference sequence). Trimming took 10 bases from V and 4 from J; bases not matched to a gene: 19. CDR3 in amino acids: CATSQGGSGTVYEQYF. In nucleotides, the CDR3 is TGTGCCACCTCCCAAGGGGGATCCGGGACAGTTTACGAGCAGTACTTC.

Only a few counts were recorded for this clonotype. The chain has TRBV7-3 and TRBJ2-2; D may be TRBD1 (5 bases). Between the trimmed V and J ends, which lost 5 bases and 4 bases, there was a span of 14 bases. Germline V gene sequence: CDR1 SGHTA, CDR2 FQGTGA. The CDR3 is 15 amino acids. The CDR3 coding sequence is TGTGCCAGCAGCCCAGTCTCAGGGCGCACCGGGGAGCTGTTTTTT. This gives the protein CASSPVSGRTGELFF.

The table lists this clonotype with a few counts. The rearrangement links TRBV5-1 to TRBJ2-1, with D possibly being TRBD1 (6 bases). Germline lookup yields CDR1 SGHRS and CDR2 YFSETQ. V lost 1 base to trimming and J lost 1 base, with 15 bases between them. CDR3 size: 17 residues. CDR3 region: CASSLSAGVNSYNEQFF. The CDR3 coding sequence is TGCGCCAGCAGCTTGAGTGCAGGGGTAAATTCCTACAATGAGCAGTTCTTC.

V gene TRBV27 combines with J gene TRBJ2-3; 11 bases are a match to TRBD2. The J segment lost 3 bases and the V segment lost 5 bases, leaving 7 bases of the junction unmatched. This CDR3 spans 16 amino acids. Looked up from germline, CDR1 is MNHEY and CDR2 is SMNVEV (reference sequence). CDR3 DNA sequence: TGTGCCAGCAGTCCCGTAGCGGGAGGGCCGACAGATACGCAGTATTTT. Translated: CASSPVAGGPTDTQYF.

The chain links TRBV5-1 to TRBJ2-7; maybe TRBD2 (6 bases). V lost 5 bases and J lost 4, with 13 bases in between. CDR3 length: 13 amino acids. Looked up from germline, CDR1 is SGHRS and CDR2 is YFSETQ. The CDR3 DNA follows: TGCGCCAGCAGAGGGACTGGGGGGTACGAGCAGTACTTC. It encodes CASRGTGGYEQYF.

This clonotype was seen more than once but under ten times. The chain combines TRBV20-1 with TRBJ2-7, with D maybe TRBD1 (6 bases). Germline CDR1 and CDR2: DFQATT and SNEGSKA (reference sequence). The CDR3 runs 12 residues. Trimming stripped 4 bases from V and 2 bases from J, with 9 bases between. In DNA form, the CDR3 reads TGCAGTGCTACCCGGGACACCTACGAGCAGTACTTC. Protein: CSATRDTYEQYF.

The V gene is TRBV18, the J gene TRBJ1-2; D gene uncertain. Deletions cut 3 bases from V and 4 bases from J, with 12 bases between. The CDR3 loop spans 14 amino acids. The germline gives CDR1 KGHSH, CDR2 LQKENI. CDR3 protein: CASSPVEGSYGYTF. CDR3 sequence (DNA): TGTGCCAGCTCACCTGTAGAGGGAAGCTATGGCTACACCTTC.

The chain links TRBV2 to TRBJ2-3; 16 bases fit TRBD2. The CDR3 covers 19 residues. Looked up from germline, CDR1 is SNHLY and CDR2 is FYNNEI. Losses at the gene ends were 0 bases for V and 7 bases for J; bases not matched to a gene: 10. This CDR3 reads CASSEALWGLAGGPYTQYF. Here the CDR3 DNA reads TGTGCCAGCAGTGAAGCGCTTTGGGGACTAGCGGGAGGGCCATATACGCAGTATTTT.

The chain recombines TRBV28 with TRBJ2-2; D is ambiguous. CDR1 is MDHEN, CDR2 SYDVKM, per germline. The V and J ends lost 7 bases and 8 bases respectively, with 17 bases between them. CDR3 length: 14 amino acids. CDR3 sequence: CASNQNRASGELFF. The CDR3 coding sequence is TGTGCCAGCAACCAAAACCGGGCTTCGGGGGAGCTGTTTTTT.

V gene TRBV3-1 combines with J gene TRBJ2-7; D unclear. The germline CDR1 and CDR2 sequences are LGHDT and YNNKEL (reference sequence). V dropped 4 bases and J dropped 5 bases, with 12 bases sitting between them. The CDR3 loop spans 13 amino acids. CDR3 in DNA: TGTGCCAGCAGCCCCGGACCCCCCAACGAGCAGTACTTC. The encoded protein is CASSPGPPNEQYF.

This clonotype was detected only a few times. This chain uses TRBV5-4 with TRBJ1-4; D not resolved. Germline CDR1 reads SGHNT; CDR2 reads YYREEE (reference sequence). V was shortened by 0 bases and J by 4 bases, with 22 bases between the two germline ends. This CDR3 has 19 amino acids. DNA of the CDR3: TGTGCCAGCAGCTTGGGAGGAGGCTATTCGCGATTGTTTAATGAAAAACTGTTTTTT. Translated, it gives CASSLGGGYSRLFNEKLFF.

There are many counts of this clonotype. V usage is TRBV20-1 and J usage is TRBJ2-7; tentatively, D is TRBD2 (5 bases). The CDR3 consists of 12 residues. The germline V and J ends were trimmed by 3 bases and 0 bases, with 6 bases remaining between them. The germline CDR1 and CDR2 sequences are DFQATT and SNEGSKA (reference sequence). The CDR3 DNA reads as TGCAGTGCTAGGGGGAGCTCCTACGAGCAGTACTTC. It encodes CSARGSSYEQYF.